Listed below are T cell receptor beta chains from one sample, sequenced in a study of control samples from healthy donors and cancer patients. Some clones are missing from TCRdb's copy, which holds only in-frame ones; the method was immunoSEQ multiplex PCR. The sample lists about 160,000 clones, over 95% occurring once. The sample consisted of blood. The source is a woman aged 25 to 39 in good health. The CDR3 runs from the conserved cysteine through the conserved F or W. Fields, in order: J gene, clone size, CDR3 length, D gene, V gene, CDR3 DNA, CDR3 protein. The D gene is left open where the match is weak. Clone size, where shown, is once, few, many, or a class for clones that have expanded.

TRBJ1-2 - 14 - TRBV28 TGTGCCAGCAGTGATGCGGGCCTGGAGGGTGGCTACACCTTC CASSDAGLEGGYTF
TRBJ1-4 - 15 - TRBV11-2 TGTGCCAGCAGCTTAGGAAGGGGGGCCGTTGAAAAACTGTTTTTT CASSLGRGAVEKLFF
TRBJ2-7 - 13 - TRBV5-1 TGCGCCAGCAGCTTGGGGGGTGGGGACGAGCAGTACTTC CASSLGGGDEQYF
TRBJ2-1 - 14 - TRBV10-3 TGTGCCCCCCAATCTCGGTGCTTCGGCCATGAGCAGTTCTTC CAPQSRCFGHEQFF
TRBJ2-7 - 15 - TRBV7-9 TGTGCCAGCAGCTTAGCGGAGGTTAGCAGTAACGAGCAGTACTTC CASSLAEVSSNEQYF
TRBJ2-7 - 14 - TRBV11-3 TGTGCCAGCAGCCCAGCGGCCAGTACCTACGAGCAGTACTTC CASSPAASTYEQYF
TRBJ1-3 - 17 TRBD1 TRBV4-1 TGCGCCAGCAGCCAACGCACAGGGGAATTCTCTGGAAACACCATATATTTT CASSQRTGEFSGNTIYF
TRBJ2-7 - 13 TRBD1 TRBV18 TGTGCCAGCTCAGGGACAGCCTCCTACGAGCAGTACTTC CASSGTASYEQYF
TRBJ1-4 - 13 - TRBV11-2 TGTGCCAGCAGCTTAAATCCGAATGAAAAACTGTTTTTT CASSLNPNEKLFF
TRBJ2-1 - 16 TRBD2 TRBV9 TGTGCCAGCAGCATCTCGACTAGCGGGGGGGACAATGAGCAGTTCTTC CASSISTSGGDNEQFF
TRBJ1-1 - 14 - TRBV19 TGTGCCAGTAGTATATCCTCCCAGGGCACTGAAGCTTTCTTT CASSISSQGTEAFF
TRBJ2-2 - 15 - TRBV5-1 TGCGCCAGCAGCTTGGCCTCGGACCCTCGGCGGGAGCTGTTTTTT CASSLASDPRRELFF
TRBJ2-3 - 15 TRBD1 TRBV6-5 TGTGCCAGCAGGGCGGGACAGGGCTACACAGATACGCAGTATTTT CASRAGQGYTDTQYF
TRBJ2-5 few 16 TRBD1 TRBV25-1 TGTGCCAGCAGTGAATTGGGACAGGGGGCTGGAGAGACCCAGTACTTC CASSELGQGAGETQYF
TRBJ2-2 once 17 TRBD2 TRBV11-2 TGTGCCAGCAGCTTAGGACTAGCGGGGACCGTCGCCGGGGAGCTGTTTTTT CASSLGLAGTVAGELFF
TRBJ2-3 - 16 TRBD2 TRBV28 TGTGCCAGCAGTTTTATTGGACTAGCAAACACAGATACGCAGTATTTT CASSFIGLANTDTQYF
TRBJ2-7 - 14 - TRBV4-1 TGCGCCAGCTCCCACCGGGACCCTGCCTACGAGCAGTACTTC CASSHRDPAYEQYF
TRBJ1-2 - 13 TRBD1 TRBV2 TGTGCCAGCAGAGACGACAGGGTCCTTGGCTACACCTTC CASRDDRVLGYTF
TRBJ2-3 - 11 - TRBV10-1 TGCGCCAGCAGTGAGGGGGATACGCAGTATTTT CASSEGDTQYF
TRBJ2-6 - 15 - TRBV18 TGTGCCAGCTCACCATCGGAGTTTGGGGCCAACGTCCTGACTTTC CASSPSEFGANVLTF
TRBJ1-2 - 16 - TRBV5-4 TGTGCCAGCAGCTTGGCAGGAATCGAAGCTAACTATGGCTACACCTTC CASSLAGIEANYGYTF
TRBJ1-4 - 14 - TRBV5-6 TGTGCCAGCAGCCTGAGGGCAGGGGTTGAAAAACTGTTTTTT CASSLRAGVEKLFF
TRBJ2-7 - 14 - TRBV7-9 TGTGCCAGCAGCTTAGCGGGAGTGCCGGACGAGCAGTACTTC CASSLAGVPDEQYF
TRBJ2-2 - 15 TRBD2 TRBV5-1 TGCGCCAGCAGCTTGGTAGCGGGAGGGCCCGGGGAGCTGTTTTTT CASSLVAGGPGELFF
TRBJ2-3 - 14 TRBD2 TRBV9 TGTGCCAGCAGCGTAAGCGGGAGAATAGATACGCAGTATTTT CASSVSGRIDTQYF
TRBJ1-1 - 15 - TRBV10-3 TGTGCCATCAGTGGGGATTCACGAGGGTTCACTGAAGCTTTCTTT CAISGDSRGFTEAFF
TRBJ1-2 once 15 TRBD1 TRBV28 TGTGCCAGCAGTTCCTTCCGGGACAGATACTATGGCTACACCTTC CASSSFRDRYYGYTF
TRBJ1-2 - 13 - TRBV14 TGTGCCAGCAGCCAAGCTCGGCAGGGGGGCTACACCTTC CASSQARQGGYTF
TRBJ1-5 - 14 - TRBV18 TGTGCCAGCTCACCAAGCCGTGATGGAAGTCCCCAGCATTTT CASSPSRDGSPQHF
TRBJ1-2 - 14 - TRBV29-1 TGCAGCGTTGAAAGAGGGCGAGATAACTATGGCTACACCTTC CSVERGRDNYGYTF
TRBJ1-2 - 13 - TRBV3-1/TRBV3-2 TGTGCCAGCAGTCCAGGGTTAAACTATGGCTACACCTTC CASSPGLNYGYTF
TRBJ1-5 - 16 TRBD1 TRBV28 TGTGCCAGCAGTTTAAGACAGGGAATTAGCAATCAGCCCCAGCATTTT CASSLRQGISNQPQHF
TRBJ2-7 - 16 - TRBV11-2 TGTGCCAGCAGCTTCATCGGGGGCGAGGGGAGCTACGAGCAGTACTTC CASSFIGGEGSYEQYF
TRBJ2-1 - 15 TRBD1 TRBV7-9 TGTGCCAGCAGCTTAGCCGGACAGGCCTACAATGAGCAGTTCTTC CASSLAGQAYNEQFF
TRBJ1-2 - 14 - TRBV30 TGTGCCTGGAGTGGGGCAGGTACCTACTATGGCTACACCTTC CAWSGAGTYYGYTF
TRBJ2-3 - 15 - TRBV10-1 TGCGCCAGCAGCCACGGACCGGAAAGGAGGGATACGCAGTATTTT CASSHGPERRDTQYF
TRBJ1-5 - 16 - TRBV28 TGTGCCAGCAGTTTAGAAGGTGGGAAGGGCAATCAGCCCCAGCATTTT CASSLEGGKGNQPQHF
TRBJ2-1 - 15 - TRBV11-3 TGTGCCAGCAGCATCGATGGGGGGCCAGTTAATGAGCAGTTCTTC CASSIDGGPVNEQFF
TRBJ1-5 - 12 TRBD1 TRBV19 TGTGCCAGTAGTTTACAGGGGGGGCCCCAGCATTTT CASSLQGGPQHF
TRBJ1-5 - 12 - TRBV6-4 TGTGCCAGCAGTGACAAAGTACAGCCCCAGCATTTT CASSDKVQPQHF
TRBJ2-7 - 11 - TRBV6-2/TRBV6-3 TGTGCCAGCAGTCACCGGGGCTTCGGGTACTTC CASSHRGFGYF
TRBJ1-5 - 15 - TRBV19 TGTGCCAGTAGTATTCGAGGGTATGGCTATCAGCCCCAGCATTTT CASSIRGYGYQPQHF
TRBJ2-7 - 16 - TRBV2 TGTGCCAGCTTAAACCGGGGCCAGGGGTCCTACTACGAGCAGTACTTC CASLNRGQGSYYEQYF
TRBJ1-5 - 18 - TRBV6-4 TGTGCCAGCAGGACTTCCATACGGTCAGGGGATAGCAATCAGCCCCAGCATTTT CASRTSIRSGDSNQPQHF
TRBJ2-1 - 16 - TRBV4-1 TGCGCCAGCAGCCAACCTGCGAGGACACGATACAATGAGCAGTTCTTC CASSQPARTRYNEQFF
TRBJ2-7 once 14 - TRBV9 TGTGCCAGCAGCGTAGGCGGGTCCTCCTACGAGCAGTACTTC CASSVGGSSYEQYF
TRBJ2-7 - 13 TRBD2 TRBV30 TGTGCCTGGAGTGTACGACGGGAGGTCGAGCAGTACTTC CAWSVRREVEQYF
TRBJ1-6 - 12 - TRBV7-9 TGTGCCAGCAGCTTAGTATATTCACCCCTCCACTTT CASSLVYSPLHF
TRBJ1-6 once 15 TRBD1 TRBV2 TGTGCCAGCAACCCTTCCGGGACAGGCCTCTCACCCCTCCACTTT CASNPSGTGLSPLHF
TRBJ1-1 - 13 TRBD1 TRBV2 TGTGCCAGCCAGGACAGGGAGCTCACTGAAGCTTTCTTT CASQDRELTEAFF
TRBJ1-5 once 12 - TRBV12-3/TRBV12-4 TGTGCCAGCAGTTTGTCGGATCAGCCCCAGCATTTT CASSLSDQPQHF
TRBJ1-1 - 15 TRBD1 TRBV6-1 TGTGCCAGCAGTGATCGAGGACAGGGGAACCACGAAGCTTTCTTT CASSDRGQGNHEAFF
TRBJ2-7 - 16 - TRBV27 TGTGCCAGCAGTTTATCATCCGGGGGCCTCCCCTACGAGCAGTACTTC CASSLSSGGLPYEQYF
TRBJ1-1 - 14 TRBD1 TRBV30 TGTGCCTGGAGTCTAGGACAGGGTGACACTGAAGCTTTCTTT CAWSLGQGDTEAFF
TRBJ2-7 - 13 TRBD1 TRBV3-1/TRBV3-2 TGTGCCAGCAGCCCGACAGGGATCTACGAGCAGTACTTC CASSPTGIYEQYF